This T cell receptor (beta chain) was sequenced during a study of cytomegalovirus exposure and HLA in healthy donors. Findings and caveats of the study: A list of about 160 TCR beta chains associated with cytomegalovirus was given.

PCR primers comprised 60 Vbeta and 13 Jbeta primers. Sequencing was performed with immunoSEQ multiplex PCR; in TCRdb, only in-frame clones are kept and a portion is missing. This sample has 55,000 to 80,000 clones, with approximately 75% found just once. CDR1 is ENHRY and CDR2 is SYGVKD in the germline V gene. This CDR3 has 13 amino acids. With regard to this clone: Its cognate antigen is unknown. One junction end disagrees with the germline gene, perhaps due to a read error.

V gene TRBV10-3 combines with J gene TRBJ2-7; 9 bases line up with TRBD1. Sequences were obtained from PBMCs. The TCR sequence derives from a man between 60 and 70 years old in good health and CMV-seropositive. As DNA, the CDR3 is TGTGCCAACAGTCCGGGACAGGGCTACGAGCAGTACTTC. This sequence encodes CANSPGQGYEQYF.